Sequencing of this T cell receptor beta chain was carried out in a study of OX40 agonist ivuxolimab in advanced cancers. Overall study: From about 23 to 85 years was the age range, with a mean of around 57 years, and nearly 85% were male. In three patients, partial responses were observed, one with hepatocellular carcinoma and two with cutaneous melanoma. Findings and limits, study-wide: Among the lowest levels of clonal expansion were found in partial responders at 0.1-3.0 mg/kg. Some nonresponders also had low normalized T-cell clonal expansion.

Repertoires were generated with immunoSEQ multiplex PCR, while TCRdb's copy carries only in-frame clones and drops some. The sample has about 77,000 clones; 85% to 95% are singletons. Notes on this clone: Antigen: not known.

The junction had 3 bases not matched to a gene; V was cut back by 3 bases and J by 6 bases. CDR3 size: 13 residues. Looked up from germline, CDR1 is MGHRA and CDR2 is YSYEKL. The TCR originated in an adult with an advanced solid tumor such as melanoma, head and neck, liver or kidney cancer. The specimen comprised CD4+ or CD8+ T cells sorted from blood, sampled in a trial of the OX40 agonist ivuxolimab. V is TRBV4-1 and J is TRBJ1-1, with 8 bases matching TRBD1. CDR3 amino acids: CASSQPGGPEAFF. The DNA of the CDR3 is TGCGCCAGCAGCCAGCCAGGGGGCCCTGAAGCTTTCTTT.